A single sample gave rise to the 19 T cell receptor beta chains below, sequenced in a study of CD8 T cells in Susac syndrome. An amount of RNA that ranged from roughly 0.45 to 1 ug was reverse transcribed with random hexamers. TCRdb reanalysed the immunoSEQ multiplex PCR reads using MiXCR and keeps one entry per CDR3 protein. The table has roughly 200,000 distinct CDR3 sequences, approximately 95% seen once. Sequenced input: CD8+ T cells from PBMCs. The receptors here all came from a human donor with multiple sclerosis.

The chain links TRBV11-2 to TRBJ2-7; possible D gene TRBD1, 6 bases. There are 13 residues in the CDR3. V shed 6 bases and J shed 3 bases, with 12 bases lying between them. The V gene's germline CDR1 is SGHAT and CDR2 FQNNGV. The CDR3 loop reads CASRVEGGYEQYF. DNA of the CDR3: TGTGCCAGCAGGGTGGAAGGGGGCTACGAGCAGTACTTC. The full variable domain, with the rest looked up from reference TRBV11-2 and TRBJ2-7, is EAGVAQSPRYKIIEKRQSVAFWCNPISGHATLYWYQQILGQGPKLLIQFQNNGVVDDSQLPKDRFSAERLKGVDSTLKIQPAKLEDSAVYLCASRVEGGYEQYFGPGTRLTVT.

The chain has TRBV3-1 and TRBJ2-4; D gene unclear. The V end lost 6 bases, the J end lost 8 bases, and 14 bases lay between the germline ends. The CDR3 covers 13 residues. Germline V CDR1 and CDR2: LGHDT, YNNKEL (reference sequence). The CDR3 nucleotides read TGTGCCAGCAGTCCAAGTTATGCGGACATTCAGTACTTC. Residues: CASSPSYADIQYF.

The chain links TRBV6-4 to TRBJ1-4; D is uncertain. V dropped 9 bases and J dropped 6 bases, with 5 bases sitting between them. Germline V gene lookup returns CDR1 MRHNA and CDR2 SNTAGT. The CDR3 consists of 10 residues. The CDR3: CASFDEKLFF. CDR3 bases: TGTGCCAGTTTTGATGAAAAACTGTTTTTT.

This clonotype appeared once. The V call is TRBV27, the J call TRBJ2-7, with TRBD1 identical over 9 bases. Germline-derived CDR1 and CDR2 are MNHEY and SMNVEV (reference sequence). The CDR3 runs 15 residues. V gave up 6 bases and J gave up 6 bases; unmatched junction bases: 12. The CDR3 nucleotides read TGTGCCAGCAGCCTAGGACAGGGGATTCTCTCCGAGCAGTACTTC. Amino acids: CASSLGQGILSEQYF.

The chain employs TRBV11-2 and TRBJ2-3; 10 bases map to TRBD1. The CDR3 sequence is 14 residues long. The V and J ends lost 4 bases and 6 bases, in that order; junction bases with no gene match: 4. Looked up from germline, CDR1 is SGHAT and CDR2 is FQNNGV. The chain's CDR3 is CASSSGQGTDTQYF. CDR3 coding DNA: TGTGCCAGCAGCTCGGGACAGGGGACGGATACGCAGTATTTT.

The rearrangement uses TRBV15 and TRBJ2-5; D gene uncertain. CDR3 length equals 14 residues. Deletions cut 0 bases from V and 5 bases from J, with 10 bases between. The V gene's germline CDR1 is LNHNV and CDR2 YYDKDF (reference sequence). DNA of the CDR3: TGTGCCACCAGCAGAGACATGGGGTCTGAGACCCAGTACTTC. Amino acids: CATSRDMGSETQYF.

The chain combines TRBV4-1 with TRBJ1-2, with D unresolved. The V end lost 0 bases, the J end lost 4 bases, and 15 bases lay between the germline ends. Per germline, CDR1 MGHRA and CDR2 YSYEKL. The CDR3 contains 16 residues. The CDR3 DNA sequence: TGCGCCAGCAGCCAAGATCATACCCCGGACCGCTATGGCTACACCTTC. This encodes CASSQDHTPDRYGYTF.

Here the CDR3 reads CASSATSGVTDTQYF. The CDR3 DNA sequence: TGTGCCAGCAGCGCCACTAGCGGGGTCACAGATACGCAGTATTTT. The V call is TRBV9, the J call TRBJ2-3; 10 bases agree with TRBD2. V was pared by 3 bases and J by 2 bases, with 3 bases of the junction left unmatched. The CDR3 covers 15 residues. From germline, CDR1 is SGDLS and CDR2 YYNGEE.

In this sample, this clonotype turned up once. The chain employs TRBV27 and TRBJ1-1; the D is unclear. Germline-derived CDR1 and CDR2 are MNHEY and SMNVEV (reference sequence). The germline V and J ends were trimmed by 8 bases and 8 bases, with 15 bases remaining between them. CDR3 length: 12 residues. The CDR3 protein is CASSLSGREAFF. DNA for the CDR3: TGTGCCAGCTCTCTTAGTGGGAGAGAAGCTTTCTTT.

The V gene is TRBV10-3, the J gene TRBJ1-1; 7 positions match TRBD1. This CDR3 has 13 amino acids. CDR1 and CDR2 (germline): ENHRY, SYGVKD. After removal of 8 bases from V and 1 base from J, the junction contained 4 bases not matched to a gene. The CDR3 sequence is CAIHGQENTEAFF. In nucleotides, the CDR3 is TGTGCCATCCACGGACAGGAGAACACTGAAGCTTTCTTT.

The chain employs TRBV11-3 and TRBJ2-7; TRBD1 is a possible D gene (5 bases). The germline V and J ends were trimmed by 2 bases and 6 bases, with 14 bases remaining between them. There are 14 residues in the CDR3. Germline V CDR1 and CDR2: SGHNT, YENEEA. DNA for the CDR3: TGTGCCAGCAGCTTAACAGGTGGAACCTCCGAGCAGTACTTC. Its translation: CASSLTGGTSEQYF.

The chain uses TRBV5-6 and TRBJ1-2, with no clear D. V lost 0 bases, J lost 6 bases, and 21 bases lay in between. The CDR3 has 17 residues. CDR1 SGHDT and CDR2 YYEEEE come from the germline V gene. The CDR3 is CASSLAAGSARVDGYTF. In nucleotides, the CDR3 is TGTGCCAGCAGCTTGGCTGCGGGGTCAGCGCGCGTGGATGGCTACACCTTC.

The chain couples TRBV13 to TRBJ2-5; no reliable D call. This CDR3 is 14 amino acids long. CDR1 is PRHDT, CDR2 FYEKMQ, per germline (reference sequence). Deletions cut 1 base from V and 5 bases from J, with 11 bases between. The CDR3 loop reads CASSLDRMKETQYF. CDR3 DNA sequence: TGTGCCAGCAGCTTAGATCGGATGAAGGAGACCCAGTACTTC.

CDR3 region: CASSLMGDEQFF. The CDR3 coding sequence is TGTGCCAGCAGTTTGATGGGGGATGAGCAGTTCTTC. This sequence joins TRBV27 and TRBJ2-1; the D call may be TRBD1 or TRBD2 (5 bases each). V lost 3 bases, J lost 8 bases, and 8 bases lay in between. Germline CDR1 reads MNHEY; CDR2 reads SMNVEV (reference sequence). The CDR3 is 12 amino acids.

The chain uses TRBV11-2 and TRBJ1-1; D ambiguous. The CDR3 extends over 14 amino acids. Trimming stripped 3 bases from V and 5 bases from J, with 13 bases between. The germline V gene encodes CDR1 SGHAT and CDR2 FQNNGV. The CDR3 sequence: CASSFGPGGTEAFF. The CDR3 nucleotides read TGTGCCAGCAGCTTTGGACCGGGAGGTACTGAAGCTTTCTTT. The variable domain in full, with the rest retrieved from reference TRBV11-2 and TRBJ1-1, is EAGVAQSPRYKIIEKRQSVAFWCNPISGHATLYWYQQILGQGPKLLIQFQNNGVVDDSQLPKDRFSAERLKGVDSTLKIQPAKLEDSAVYLCASSFGPGGTEAFFGQGTRLTVV.

The CDR3 reads CASSLAPINNEQFF. In DNA, the CDR3 is TGTGCCAGCAGCTTAGCCCCTATTAACAATGAGCAGTTCTTC. This rearrangement joins TRBV7-2 to TRBJ2-1; the D is unclear. Germline loops: CDR1 SGHTA, CDR2 FQGNSA. The length of the CDR3 is 14 residues. Trimming removed 0 bases at V and 5 bases at J, with 8 bases between.

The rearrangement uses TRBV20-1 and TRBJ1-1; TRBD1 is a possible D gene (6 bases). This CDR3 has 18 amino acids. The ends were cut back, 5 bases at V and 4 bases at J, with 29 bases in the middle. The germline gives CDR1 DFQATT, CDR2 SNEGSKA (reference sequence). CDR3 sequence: CSASTTRGARFPVTEAFF. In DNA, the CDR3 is TGCAGTGCTTCGACAACGCGGGGGGCCCGTTTCCCCGTCACTGAAGCTTTCTTT.

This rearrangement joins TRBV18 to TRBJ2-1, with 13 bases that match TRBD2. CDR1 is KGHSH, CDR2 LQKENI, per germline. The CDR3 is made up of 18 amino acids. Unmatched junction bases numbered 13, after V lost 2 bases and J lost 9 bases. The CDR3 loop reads CASSPRIRLAGGNSEQFF. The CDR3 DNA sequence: TGTGCCAGCTCACCAAGGATCCGACTAGCGGGAGGAAACAGTGAGCAGTTCTTC. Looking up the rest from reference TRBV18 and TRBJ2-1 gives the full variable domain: NAGVMQNPRHLVRRRGQEARLRCSPMKGHSHVYWYRQLPEEGLKFMVYLQKENIIDESGMPKERFSAEFPKEGPSILRIQQVVRGDSAAYFCASSPRIRLAGGNSEQFFGPGTRLTVL.

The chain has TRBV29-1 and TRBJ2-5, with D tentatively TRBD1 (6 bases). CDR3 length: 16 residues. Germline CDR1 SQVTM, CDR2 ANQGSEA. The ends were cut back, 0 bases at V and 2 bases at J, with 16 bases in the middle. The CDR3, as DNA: TGCAGCGTTGAAGATCCAGGGGTCCTAATACAAGAGACCCAGTACTTC. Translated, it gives CSVEDPGVLIQETQYF.